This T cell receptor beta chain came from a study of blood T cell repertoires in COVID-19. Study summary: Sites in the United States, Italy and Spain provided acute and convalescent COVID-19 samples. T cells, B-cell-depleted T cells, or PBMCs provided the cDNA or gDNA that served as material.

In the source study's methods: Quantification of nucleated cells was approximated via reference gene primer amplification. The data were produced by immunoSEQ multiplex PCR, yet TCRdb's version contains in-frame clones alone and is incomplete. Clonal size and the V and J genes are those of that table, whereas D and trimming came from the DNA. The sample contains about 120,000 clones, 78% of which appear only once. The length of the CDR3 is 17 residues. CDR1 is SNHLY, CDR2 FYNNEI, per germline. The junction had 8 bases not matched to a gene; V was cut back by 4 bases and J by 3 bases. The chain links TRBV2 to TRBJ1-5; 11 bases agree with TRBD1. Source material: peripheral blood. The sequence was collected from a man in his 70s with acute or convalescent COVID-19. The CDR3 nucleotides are TGTGCCAGCAGTGTCCAGGGACAGGGGGTATTCAATCAGCCCCAGCATTTT. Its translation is CASSVQGQGVFNQPQHF.